This T cell receptor beta chain was observed in a study of T cells after yellow fever vaccination. Study-level information: Libraries from low-cell-number fractions were prepared with the SMART-Seq v4 Ultra Low Input RNA kit.

Study results and caveats: Most clones from primary vaccination resurfaced after the booster (96% CD4, approximately 87% CD8). Faster peaking, at day 5 versus 15, marked a secondary response that was weaker. Across the CD4 and CD8 compartments, a small share of clonotypes was present in both.

This clonotype was recorded at least ten times. No antigen is known for it. Via MiXCR, TCRdb re-called the 5' RACE reads, giving one row per CDR3 protein. The table has 300,000 to 350,000 distinct CDR3 sequences, approximately 4% seen once. Trimming took 5 bases from V and 6 from J; bases not matched to a gene: 13. Germline CDR1 is LGHDT and CDR2 is YNNKEL (reference sequence). CDR3 length equals 15 residues. The material was PBMCs, obtained 15 days after the yellow fever booster vaccination. The chain recombines TRBV3-1 with TRBJ2-7; 7 bases match TRBD2. The source is a man aged 18 to 30 who received the YFV17D yellow fever vaccine. CDR3 residues: CASSYQVQRGTEQYF. In DNA, the CDR3 is TGTGCCAGCAGCTACCAGGTCCAGCGGGGAACCGAGCAGTACTTC.